The sequence of this T cell receptor beta chain was determined in a study of OX40 agonist ivuxolimab in advanced cancers. The CDR3 is 13 amino acids. Looked up from germline, CDR1 is SGDLS and CDR2 is YYNGEE. V shed 0 bases and J shed 13 bases, with 11 bases lying between them. Some clones are missing from TCRdb's copy, which holds only in-frame ones; the method was immunoSEQ multiplex PCR. The sample includes tens of thousands of clones, nearly 90% of them seen just once. Sequenced material: CD4+ or CD8+ T cells sorted from blood, taken in a trial of the OX40 agonist ivuxolimab. The chain employs TRBV9 and TRBJ1-6; D ambiguous. The origin of this receptor is an adult with an advanced solid tumor such as melanoma, head and neck, liver or kidney cancer. The DNA of the CDR3 is TGTGCCAGCAGCGTAGTTGAGGAGTCGCCCCTCCACTTT. Its translation: CASSVVEESPLHF.